This T cell receptor (beta chain) was obtained from a study of CD8 T cells in ankylosing spondylitis. This CDR3 is 15 amino acids long. Germline V gives CDR1 SGHDT, CDR2 YYEEEE. With 0 bases clipped from V and 4 bases from J, the junction kept 3 bases outside the gene matches. In TCRdb, the 5' RACE reads were re-called with MiXCR into one record per CDR3 protein. This table holds more than 300,000 distinct CDR3 sequences, around a tenth found once. The V gene is TRBV5-6, the J gene TRBJ2-1; 8 bases fit TRBD1. The sequence was obtained from a female donor with ankylosing spondylitis or in good health (not recorded which). The material sequenced was blood, either unsorted or a sorted T cell fraction (not recorded which). Written as DNA, the CDR3 is TGTGCCAGCAGCTTGGTTAGGACAGGGTACAATGAGCAGTTCTTC. Its translation is CASSLVRTGYNEQFF.